This paragraph covers one T cell receptor beta chain sequence. The antigen remains undetermined. The entry originates in a study of type 1 regulatory T cells. Study-wide background: This in vitro CD4 product, T-allo10, is enriched for Tr1 cells and alloantigen-specific. Study-wide findings and caveats: Compared with non-type 1 regulatory T cells, type 1 regulatory T cells showed a more restricted TCR repertoire.

TCRdb re-derived calls from the reads in MiXCR, one entry per CDR3 protein. The data contain about 60,000 distinct CDR3 sequences, less than 70% of them singletons. The germline CDR1 and CDR2 sequences are SGDLS and YYNGEE. J lost 3 bases, V lost 4 bases, and 9 bases had no gene match. The CDR3 is 16 amino acids. The clonotype was recovered from a human donor in good health. The V call is TRBV9, the J call TRBJ2-1; the match to TRBD2 covers 8 bases. Material for sequencing was cultured non-Tr1 T cells, either the whole culture or a sorted T cell fraction (not recorded which). CDR3 amino acids: CASSSLGAGGYNEQFF. CDR3 nucleotide sequence: TGTGCCAGCAGCTCACTAGGGGCGGGGGGCTACAATGAGCAGTTCTTC. The full variable domain, rest sourced from reference TRBV9 and TRBJ2-1, is DSGVTQTPKHLITATGQRVTLRCSPRSGDLSVYWYQQSLDQGLQFLIQYYNGEERAKGNILERFSAQQFPDLHSELNLSSLELGDSALYFCASSSLGAGGYNEQFFGPGTRLTVL.